The rows below give T cell receptor beta chains drawn from one sample of a study of cytomegalovirus exposure and HLA in healthy donors. The data were produced by immunoSEQ multiplex PCR, yet TCRdb's version contains in-frame clones alone and is incomplete. Among around 180,000 clones, 65% to 85% were seen once, and the ten largest hold around 1.3%. Sequences were obtained from PBMCs. The source is a boy younger than 10 in good health and CMV-seronegative. Both conserved end residues are part of each CDR3. Fields, in order: V gene, J gene, D gene, clone size, CDR3 protein, CDR3 DNA. The D gene is left open where the match is weak. Clone size is stated in some rows and not others, as once, few, many or a class when expanded.

V gene: TRBV6-5
J gene: TRBJ1-6
D gene: TRBD1
clone size: NA
CDR3 protein: CASRTGSHNSPLHF
CDR3 DNA: TGTGCCAGCAGGACAGGGTCCCATAATTCACCCCTCCACTTT

V gene: TRBV11-1
J gene: TRBJ1-1
D gene: NA
clone size: NA
CDR3 protein: CASRPGLENTEAFF
CDR3 DNA: TGTGCCAGCAGACCGGGACTCGAGAACACTGAAGCTTTCTTT

V gene: TRBV6-5
J gene: TRBJ1-2
D gene: NA
clone size: NA
CDR3 protein: CASSSAGDGYTF
CDR3 DNA: TGTGCCAGCAGTTCGGCGGGGGACGGCTACACCTTC

V gene: TRBV6-6
J gene: TRBJ2-3
D gene: TRBD1
clone size: NA
CDR3 protein: CASSSKGAWSTDTQYF
CDR3 DNA: TGTGCCAGCAGTTCAAAGGGGGCTTGGAGCACAGATACGCAGTATTTT

V gene: TRBV19
J gene: TRBJ2-5
D gene: TRBD2
clone size: NA
CDR3 protein: CASRRTTSGIRETQYF
CDR3 DNA: TGTGCCAGTAGACGTACGACTAGCGGGATTAGAGAGACCCAGTACTTC

V gene: TRBV5-1
J gene: TRBJ2-3
D gene: TRBD2
clone size: NA
CDR3 protein: CASSRGLAGGDTQYF
CDR3 DNA: TGCGCCAGCAGCAGGGGACTAGCGGGAGGAGATACGCAGTATTTT

V gene: TRBV7-9
J gene: TRBJ1-2
D gene: TRBD1
clone size: NA
CDR3 protein: CASSKGAEGNYGYTF
CDR3 DNA: TGTGCCAGCAGTAAGGGGGCCGAGGGTAACTATGGCTACACCTTC

V gene: TRBV7-9
J gene: TRBJ2-1
D gene: TRBD1
clone size: NA
CDR3 protein: CASSEQGARYEQFF
CDR3 DNA: TGTGCCAGCTCGGAACAGGGGGCGCGTTATGAGCAGTTCTTC

V gene: TRBV7-9
J gene: TRBJ2-3
D gene: NA
clone size: few
CDR3 protein: CGVGDTDTQYF
CDR3 DNA: TGTGGGGTAGGGGACACAGATACGCAGTATTTT

V gene: TRBV5-8
J gene: TRBJ2-7
D gene: TRBD1
clone size: NA
CDR3 protein: CASSFTGTGSYEQYF
CDR3 DNA: TGTGCCAGCAGCTTTACCGGGACAGGCTCCTACGAGCAGTACTTC

V gene: TRBV9
J gene: TRBJ2-1
D gene: TRBD2
clone size: once
CDR3 protein: CASSVGIAGVPFF
CDR3 DNA: TGTGCCAGCAGCGTAGGAATAGCGGGGGTTCCGTTCTTC

V gene: TRBV11-2
J gene: TRBJ1-6
D gene: NA
clone size: NA
CDR3 protein: CASSLAGVSYNSPLHF
CDR3 DNA: TGTGCCAGCAGCTTAGCGGGGGTATCCTATAATTCACCCCTCCACTTT

V gene: TRBV30
J gene: TRBJ2-1
D gene: NA
clone size: few
CDR3 protein: CAWRGREMPYNEQFF
CDR3 DNA: TGTGCCTGGAGGGGTCGGGAAATGCCCTACAATGAGCAGTTCTTC

V gene: TRBV7-3
J gene: TRBJ2-3
D gene: NA
clone size: NA
CDR3 protein: CASSLVVTSTDTQYF
CDR3 DNA: TGTGCCAGCAGCTTAGTCGTCACTAGCACAGATACGCAGTATTTT

V gene: TRBV5-1
J gene: TRBJ1-5
D gene: NA
clone size: once
CDR3 protein: CASSLAGNSNQPQHF
CDR3 DNA: TGCGCCAGCAGCTTGGCAGGGAATAGCAATCAGCCCCAGCATTTT

V gene: TRBV2
J gene: TRBJ1-6
D gene: TRBD1
clone size: NA
CDR3 protein: CASGDRASSYNSPLHF
CDR3 DNA: TGTGCCAGCGGCGACAGGGCTAGCTCCTATAATTCACCCCTCCACTTT

V gene: TRBV7-9
J gene: TRBJ2-3
D gene: TRBD1
clone size: NA
CDR3 protein: CASSLRTGSTDTQYF
CDR3 DNA: TGTGCCAGCAGCTTACGGACAGGGTCGACAGATACGCAGTATTTT

V gene: TRBV6-4
J gene: TRBJ2-1
D gene: TRBD2
clone size: NA
CDR3 protein: CASSDPGLAVYNEQFF
CDR3 DNA: TGTGCCAGCAGTGACCCCGGACTAGCGGTCTACAATGAGCAGTTCTTC

V gene: TRBV25-1
J gene: TRBJ1-2
D gene: NA
clone size: NA
CDR3 protein: CASSGGEAYGYTF
CDR3 DNA: TGTGCCAGCAGTGGAGGGGAGGCCTATGGCTACACCTTC

V gene: TRBV21-1
J gene: TRBJ2-5
D gene: NA
clone size: NA
CDR3 protein: CASSRPGASGDQETQYF
CDR3 DNA: TGTGCCAGCAGCCGACCCGGGGCTAGCGGAGACCAAGAGACCCAGTACTTC

V gene: TRBV7-9
J gene: TRBJ1-2
D gene: NA
clone size: NA
CDR3 protein: CASSSPDSLVHGYTF
CDR3 DNA: TGTGCCAGCAGCTCTCCCGACAGCTTGGTGCATGGCTACACCTTC

V gene: TRBV25-1
J gene: TRBJ2-2
D gene: TRBD1
clone size: NA
CDR3 protein: CASRRGPGELFF
CDR3 DNA: TGTGCCAGCAGAAGGGGGCCCGGGGAGCTGTTTTTT

V gene: TRBV28
J gene: TRBJ2-3
D gene: TRBD2
clone size: NA
CDR3 protein: CASSRSGSTDTQYF
CDR3 DNA: TGTGCCAGCAGCCGTAGCGGGAGCACAGATACGCAGTATTTT

V gene: TRBV2
J gene: TRBJ2-1
D gene: TRBD1
clone size: NA
CDR3 protein: CASSGTGYNEQFF
CDR3 DNA: TGTGCCAGCAGTGGGACAGGTTACAATGAGCAGTTCTTC

V gene: TRBV19
J gene: TRBJ1-1
D gene: NA
clone size: NA
CDR3 protein: CASSTSTATEAFF
CDR3 DNA: TGTGCCAGTAGTACGTCGACAGCCACTGAAGCTTTCTTT

V gene: TRBV21-1
J gene: TRBJ2-1
D gene: NA
clone size: NA
CDR3 protein: CASSKGRTGRTYNEQFF
CDR3 DNA: TGTGCCAGCAGCAAAGGACGGACAGGGCGGACCTACAATGAGCAGTTCTTC

V gene: TRBV5-6
J gene: TRBJ2-2
D gene: NA
clone size: NA
CDR3 protein: CASSLPGHGELFF
CDR3 DNA: TGTGCCAGCAGCTTACCCGGTCATGGGGAGCTGTTTTTT

V gene: TRBV28
J gene: TRBJ2-4
D gene: NA
clone size: NA
CDR3 protein: CASSFLTDTLAKNIQYF
CDR3 DNA: TGTGCCAGCAGTTTTCTAACGGACACTCTAGCCAAAAACATTCAGTACTTC

V gene: TRBV2
J gene: TRBJ2-1
D gene: NA
clone size: NA
CDR3 protein: CASLGLPQRDEQFF
CDR3 DNA: TGTGCCAGCCTAGGACTACCCCAAAGGGATGAGCAGTTCTTC

V gene: TRBV27
J gene: TRBJ1-2
D gene: NA
clone size: once
CDR3 protein: CASSTGRGLDGYTF
CDR3 DNA: TGTGCCAGCAGTACGGGCCGAGGACTCGATGGCTACACCTTC

V gene: TRBV2
J gene: TRBJ1-4
D gene: TRBD1
clone size: NA
CDR3 protein: CASSGARTGEVGWKLFF
CDR3 DNA: TGTGCCAGCAGTGGGGCCAGGACAGGGGAGGTAGGATGGAAACTGTTTTTT